Listed below are T cell receptor beta chains from one sample, sequenced in a study of PD-1 blockade in classical Hodgkin lymphoma. Repertoires were generated with immunoSEQ multiplex PCR, while TCRdb's copy carries only in-frame clones and drops some. The sample lists about 110,000 clones, 89% occurring once. The input for sequencing was peripheral blood mononuclear cells (PBMCs), taken before the second cycle of nivolumab. The receptors originated from a human donor with classical Hodgkin lymphoma. Each CDR3 is given with its conserved first and last residue. The order of the fields is J gene, D gene, V gene, clone size, CDR3 DNA, CDR3 protein. The D gene is left open where the match is weak. Not every row has a clone size; where given, it reads once, few, many or a size class.

TRBJ1-1	NA	TRBV7-2	NA	TGTGCCAGCAGCTTAGGGGCTAGAACGCAAACTGAAGCTTTCTTT	CASSLGARTQTEAFF
TRBJ2-7	NA	TRBV6-5	NA	TGTGCCAGCAGAATCGCCTACGAGCAGTACTTC	CASRIAYEQYF
TRBJ2-7	NA	TRBV30	NA	TGTGCCTGGAGCCCGGATCAAATCCTGATTACCTACGAGCAGTACTTC	CAWSPDQILITYEQYF
TRBJ1-2	NA	TRBV5-1	NA	TGCGCCAGCAGCTCTGGGGTCTGGGCCTTCGCCGGCTACACCTTC	CASSSGVWAFAGYTF
TRBJ2-2	NA	TRBV7-9	NA	TGTGCCAGCAGGTTAAATTCAAACACCGGGGAGCTGTTTTTT	CASRLNSNTGELFF
TRBJ2-7	TRBD2	TRBV4-1	NA	TGCGCCAGCAGCCAAGATCGCGCGGGAGGGCCGAAGGAGCAGTACTTC	CASSQDRAGGPKEQYF
TRBJ2-5	NA	TRBV7-9	NA	TGTGCCAGCAGCTTCAGGGTTGGAGCCCAAGAGACCCAGTACTTC	CASSFRVGAQETQYF
TRBJ2-3	TRBD2	TRBV2	NA	TGTGCCAGCAGTGAAGGGCTAGCGGGGCTATTAGGCACAGATACGCAGTATTTT	CASSEGLAGLLGTDTQYF
TRBJ2-4	TRBD2	TRBV30	NA	TGTGCCTGGAGTAGCGTTAGCGGGAGGGATTCCATTCAGTACTTC	CAWSSVSGRDSIQYF
TRBJ2-2	TRBD2	TRBV4-3	NA	TGCGCCAGCAGCCAAGATGCGGCTAGCGGACTGAACACCGGGGAGCTGTTTTTT	CASSQDAASGLNTGELFF
TRBJ1-1	NA	TRBV7-9	NA	TGTGCCAGCAGCTATGTTCGGGAAAACACTGAAGCTTTCTTT	CASSYVRENTEAFF
TRBJ1-5	NA	TRBV27	few	TGTGCCAGCAGTTTCGCCCGAACTGGCAATCAGCCCCAGCATTTT	CASSFARTGNQPQHF
TRBJ1-3	NA	TRBV11-2	NA	TGTGCCAGCACCAAAGGGGTCCACGGTGCCAGCTCTGGAAACACCATATATTTT	CASTKGVHGASSGNTIYF
TRBJ2-7	TRBD1	TRBV5-5	NA	TGTGCCAGCAGCGACTTCACAGGGGGTAACGAGCAGTACTTC	CASSDFTGGNEQYF
TRBJ1-1	NA	TRBV19	few	TGTGCCAGTATTAGACAGTCCATGAACACTGAAGCTTTCTTT	CASIRQSMNTEAFF
TRBJ2-3	NA	TRBV28	NA	TGTGCCAGCATCCACCCTGGGGAGCCAGATACGCAGTATTTT	CASIHPGEPDTQYF
TRBJ2-7	NA	TRBV20-1	NA	TGCAGTGCTCTCATGCTGGAGCAGTACTTC	CSALMLEQYF
TRBJ1-2	TRBD1	TRBV25-1	NA	TGTGCCAGCAGTGAATCCGGAGGGGGCAGTAACTATGGCTACACCTTC	CASSESGGGSNYGYTF
TRBJ1-3	TRBD1	TRBV15	NA	TGTGCCACCAGCAGCTTCAGGGACAGGGCTGGAAACACCATATATTTT	CATSSFRDRAGNTIYF
TRBJ1-2	NA	TRBV7-9	NA	TGTGCCAGCAGCTTCGGGGTTAACTATGGCTACACCTTC	CASSFGVNYGYTF
TRBJ2-1	NA	TRBV7-6	NA	TGTGCCAGCAGCTTAGGTGGGACAAACAATGAGCAGTTCTTC	CASSLGGTNNEQFF